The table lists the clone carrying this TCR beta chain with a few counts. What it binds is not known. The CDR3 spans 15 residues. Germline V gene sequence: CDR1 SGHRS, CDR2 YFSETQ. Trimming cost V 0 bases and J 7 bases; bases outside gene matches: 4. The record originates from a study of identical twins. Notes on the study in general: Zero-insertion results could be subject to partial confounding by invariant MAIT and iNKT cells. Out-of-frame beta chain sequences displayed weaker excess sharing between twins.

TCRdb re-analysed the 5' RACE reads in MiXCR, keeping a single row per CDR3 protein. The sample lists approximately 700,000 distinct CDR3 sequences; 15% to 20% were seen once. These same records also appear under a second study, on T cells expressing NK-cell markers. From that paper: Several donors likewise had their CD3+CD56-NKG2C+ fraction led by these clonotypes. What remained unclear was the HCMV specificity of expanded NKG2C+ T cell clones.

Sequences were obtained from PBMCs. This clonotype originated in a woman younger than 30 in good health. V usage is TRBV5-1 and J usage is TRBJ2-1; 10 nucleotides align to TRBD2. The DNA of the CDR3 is TGCGCCAGCAGCTTGGACCAGCGGGAGGGTAATGAGCAGTTCTTC. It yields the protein CASSLDQREGNEQFF.